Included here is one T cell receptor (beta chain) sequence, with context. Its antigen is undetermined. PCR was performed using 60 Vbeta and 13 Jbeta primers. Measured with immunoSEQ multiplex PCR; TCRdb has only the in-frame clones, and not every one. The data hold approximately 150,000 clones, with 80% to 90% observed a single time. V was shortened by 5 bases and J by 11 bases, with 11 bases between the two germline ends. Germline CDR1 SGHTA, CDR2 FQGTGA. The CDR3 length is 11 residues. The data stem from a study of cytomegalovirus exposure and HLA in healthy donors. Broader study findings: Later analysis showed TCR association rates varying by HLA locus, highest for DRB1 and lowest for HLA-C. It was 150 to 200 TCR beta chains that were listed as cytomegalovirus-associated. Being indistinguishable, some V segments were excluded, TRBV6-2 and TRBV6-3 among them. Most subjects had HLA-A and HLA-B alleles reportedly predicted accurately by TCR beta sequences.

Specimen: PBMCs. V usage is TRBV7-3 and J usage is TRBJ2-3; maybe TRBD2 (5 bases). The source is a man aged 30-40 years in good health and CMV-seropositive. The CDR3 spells CASSPGVLQYF. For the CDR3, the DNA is TGTGCCAGCAGCCCCGGGGTCTTGCAGTATTTT.